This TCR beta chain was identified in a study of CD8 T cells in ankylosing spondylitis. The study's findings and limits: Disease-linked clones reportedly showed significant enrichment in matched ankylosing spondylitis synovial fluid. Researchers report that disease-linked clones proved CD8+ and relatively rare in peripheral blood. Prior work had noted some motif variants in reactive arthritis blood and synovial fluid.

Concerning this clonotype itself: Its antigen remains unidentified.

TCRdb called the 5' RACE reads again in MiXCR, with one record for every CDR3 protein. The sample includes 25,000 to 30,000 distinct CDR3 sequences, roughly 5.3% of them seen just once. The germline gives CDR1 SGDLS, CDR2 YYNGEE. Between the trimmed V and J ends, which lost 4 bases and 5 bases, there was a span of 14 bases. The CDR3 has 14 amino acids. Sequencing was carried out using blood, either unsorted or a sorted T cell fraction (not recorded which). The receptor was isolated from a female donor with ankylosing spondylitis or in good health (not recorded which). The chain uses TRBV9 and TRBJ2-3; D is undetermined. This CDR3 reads CASSTRPGLDTQYF. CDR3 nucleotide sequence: TGTGCCAGCAGCACCCGTCCTGGATTAGATACGCAGTATTTT.